The clone carrying this T cell receptor beta chain was counted many times. Antigen unknown. V lost 7 bases, J lost 4 bases, and 13 bases lay in between. The CDR3 length is 13 residues. The sample is drawn from a study of identical twins. Points from the study as a whole: Insertion counts were lower in abundant cord blood beta clonotypes, a trend that memory repertoires did not show.

TCRdb reprocessed the 5' RACE reads via MiXCR and lists one record per CDR3 protein. The sample has about 490,000 distinct CDR3 sequences; roughly 15% are singletons. This sample also appeared in a second study, on yellow fever vaccine responses in identical twins.

This clonotype was obtained from a woman under 30 in good health. The chain joins TRBV12-3 or TRBV12-4 to TRBJ1-1, with D uncertain. The sample taken for sequencing was CD4+ T cells sorted from blood. CDR3 DNA: TGTGCCAGCACGGTCAAGGGTTTCACTGAAGCTTTCTTT. It yields the protein CASTVKGFTEAFF.